A selection of T cell receptor beta chains follows, all from one sample in a study of human T cells and chemical hapten exposure. Each CDR3 protein gets one entry after TCRdb re-called the RACE reads with MiXCR. This sample has approximately 41,000 distinct CDR3 sequences, with under 4.5% found just once. The sequencing used whole blood, collected in connection with sensitization to the hapten diphenylcyclopropenone (DPC). These receptors all come from a man over 45 with alopecia areata. Some clones in this sample may be carry-over from other donors' samples. Each CDR3 is given with its conserved first and last residue. Fields, in order: clone size, V gene, CDR3 protein. Sizes are listed as how often the clone was seen (once, few, many) or a class if it is expanded.

many | TRBV4-2 | CASSHGTDNEQFF
many | TRBV4-3 | CASSQDGNAYEQYF
many | TRBV3-1 | CASSTGVSGANVLTF
medium-sized | TRBV29-1 | CSVETGTSGNYNEQFF
few | TRBV27 | CASSPLGPLDEQFF
many | TRBV28 | CASTSVDSPLHF
many | TRBV12-3/TRBV12-4 | CASSTWHEQYF
many | TRBV11-2 | CASRKLAGVAYNEQFF
many | TRBV18 | CASSPSHRRNYEQYF
many | TRBV6-6 | CASRSEGLSTDTQYF
medium-sized | TRBV29-1 | CSAALQGNGEQYF
many | TRBV7-2 | CASSLGGSSKGQFF
many | TRBV11-3 | CASSFQGASSYNEQFF
many | TRBV12-3/TRBV12-4 | CASRLQGSYEQYF
many | TRBV4-1 | CASSRIDGSMNTEAFF
many | TRBV6-2/TRBV6-3 | CASSYRPEGNSPLHF
many | TRBV19 | CASSRRVDTQYF
few | TRBV28 | CASSSAGQLQETQYF